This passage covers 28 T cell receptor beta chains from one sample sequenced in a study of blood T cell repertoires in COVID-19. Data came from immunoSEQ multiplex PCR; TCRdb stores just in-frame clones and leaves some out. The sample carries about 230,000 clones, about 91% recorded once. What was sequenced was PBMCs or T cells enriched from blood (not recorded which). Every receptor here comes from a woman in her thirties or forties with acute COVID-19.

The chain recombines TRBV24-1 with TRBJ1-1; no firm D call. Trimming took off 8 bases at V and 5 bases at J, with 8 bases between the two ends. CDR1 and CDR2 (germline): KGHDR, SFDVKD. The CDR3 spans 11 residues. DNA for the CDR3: TGTGCCACCATTGACGGGACTGAAGCTTTCTTT. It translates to CATIDGTEAFF.

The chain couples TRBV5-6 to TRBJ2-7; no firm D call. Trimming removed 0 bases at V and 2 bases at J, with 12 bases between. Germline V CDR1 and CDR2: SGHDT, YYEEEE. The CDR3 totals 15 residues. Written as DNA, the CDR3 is TGTGCCAGCAGCTTGGGACTCGATAATCCCTACGAGCAGTACTTC. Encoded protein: CASSLGLDNPYEQYF.

The CDR3 sequence is CASSYAGGYEVAYTF. As DNA, the CDR3 is TGTGCCAGCAGTTACGCGGGGGGCTACGAAGTCGCCTACACCTTC. The J gene is TRBJ1-2, the V gene TRBV6-6; D possibly corresponds to TRBD1 (6 bases). Germline V gene data show CDR1 as MNHNY and CDR2 as SVGAGI (reference sequence). This CDR3 region has 15 residues. Between the trimmed V and J ends, which lost 2 bases and 10 bases, there was a span of 20 bases.

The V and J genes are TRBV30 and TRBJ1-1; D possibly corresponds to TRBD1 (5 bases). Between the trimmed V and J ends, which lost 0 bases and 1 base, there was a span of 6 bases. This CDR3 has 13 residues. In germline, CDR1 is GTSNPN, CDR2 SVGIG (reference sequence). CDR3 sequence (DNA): TGTGCCTGGAGTGTAGGGGCGAACACTGAAGCTTTCTTT. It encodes CAWSVGANTEAFF.

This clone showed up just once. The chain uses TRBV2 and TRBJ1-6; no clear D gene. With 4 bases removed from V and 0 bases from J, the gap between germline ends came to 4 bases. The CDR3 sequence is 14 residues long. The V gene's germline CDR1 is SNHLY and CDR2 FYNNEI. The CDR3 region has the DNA TGTGCCAGCAGTGGGAGCTCCTATAATTCACCCCTCCACTTT. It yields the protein CASSGSSYNSPLHF.

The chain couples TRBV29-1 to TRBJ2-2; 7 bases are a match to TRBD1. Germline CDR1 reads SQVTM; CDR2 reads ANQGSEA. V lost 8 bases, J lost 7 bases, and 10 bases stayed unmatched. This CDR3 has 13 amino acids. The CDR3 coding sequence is TGCAGCATCGAACAGGGGTTAGGCGGGGAGCTGTTTTTT. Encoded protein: CSIEQGLGGELFF.

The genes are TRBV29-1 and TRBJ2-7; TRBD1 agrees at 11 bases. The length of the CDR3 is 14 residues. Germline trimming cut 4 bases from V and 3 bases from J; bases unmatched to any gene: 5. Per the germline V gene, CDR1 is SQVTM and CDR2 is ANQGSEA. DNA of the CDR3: TGCAGCGTTGGCTGGGACAGGGGGTTCTACGAGCAGTACTTC. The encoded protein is CSVGWDRGFYEQYF.

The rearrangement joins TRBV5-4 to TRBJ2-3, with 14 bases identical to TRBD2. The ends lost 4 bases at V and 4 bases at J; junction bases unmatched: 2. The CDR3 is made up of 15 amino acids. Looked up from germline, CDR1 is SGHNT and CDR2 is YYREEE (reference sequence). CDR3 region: CASSATSGGADTQYF. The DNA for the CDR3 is TGTGCCAGCAGCGCGACTAGCGGGGGGGCAGATACGCAGTATTTT.

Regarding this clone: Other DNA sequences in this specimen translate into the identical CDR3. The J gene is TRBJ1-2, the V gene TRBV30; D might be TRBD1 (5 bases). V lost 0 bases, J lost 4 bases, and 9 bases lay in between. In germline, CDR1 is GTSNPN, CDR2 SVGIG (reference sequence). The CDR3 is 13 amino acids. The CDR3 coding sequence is TGTGCCTGGAGTGTAGCCGGGGGCTATGGCTACACCTTC. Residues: CAWSVAGGYGYTF.

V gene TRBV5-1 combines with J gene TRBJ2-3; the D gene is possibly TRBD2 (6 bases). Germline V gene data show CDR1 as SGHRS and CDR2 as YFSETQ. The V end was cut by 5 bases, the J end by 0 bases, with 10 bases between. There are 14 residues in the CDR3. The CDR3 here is CASRPGLSTDTQYF. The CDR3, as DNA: TGCGCCAGCAGGCCGGGACTTAGCACAGATACGCAGTATTTT.

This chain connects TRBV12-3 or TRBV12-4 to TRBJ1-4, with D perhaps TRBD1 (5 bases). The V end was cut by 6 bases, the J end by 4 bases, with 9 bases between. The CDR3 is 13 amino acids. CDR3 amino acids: CASRPGVNEKLFF. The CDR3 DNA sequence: TGTGCCAGCAGGCCGGGGGTTAATGAAAAACTGTTTTTT.

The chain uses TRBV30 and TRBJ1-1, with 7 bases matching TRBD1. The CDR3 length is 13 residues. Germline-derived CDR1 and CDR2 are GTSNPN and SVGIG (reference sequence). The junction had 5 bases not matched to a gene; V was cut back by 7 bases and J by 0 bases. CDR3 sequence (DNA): TGTGCCTCGAACAGGGGACTGAACACTGAAGCTTTCTTT. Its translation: CASNRGLNTEAFF.

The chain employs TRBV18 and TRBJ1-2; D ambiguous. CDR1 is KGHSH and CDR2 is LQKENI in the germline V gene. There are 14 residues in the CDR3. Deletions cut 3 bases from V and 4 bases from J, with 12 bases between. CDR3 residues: CASSPVQFGYGYTF. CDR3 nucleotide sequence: TGTGCCAGCTCACCGGTTCAGTTTGGCTATGGCTACACCTTC.

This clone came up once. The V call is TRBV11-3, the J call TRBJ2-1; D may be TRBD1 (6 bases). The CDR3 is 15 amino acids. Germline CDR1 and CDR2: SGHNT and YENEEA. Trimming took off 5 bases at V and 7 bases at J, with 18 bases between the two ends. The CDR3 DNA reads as TGTGCCAGCAGCCAACAGGGTACTTTAGGAAATGAGCAGTTCTTC. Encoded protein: CASSQQGTLGNEQFF. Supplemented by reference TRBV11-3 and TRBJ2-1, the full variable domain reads EAGVVQSPRYKIIEKKQPVAFWCNPISGHNTLYWYLQNLGQGPELLIRYENEEAVDDSQLPKDRFSAERLKGVDSTLKIQPAELGDSAVYLCASSQQGTLGNEQFFGPGTRLTVL.

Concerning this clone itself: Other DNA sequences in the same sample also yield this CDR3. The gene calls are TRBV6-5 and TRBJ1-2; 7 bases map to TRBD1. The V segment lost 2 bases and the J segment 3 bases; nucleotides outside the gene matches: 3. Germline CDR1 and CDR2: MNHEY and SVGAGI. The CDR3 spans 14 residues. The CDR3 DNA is TGTGCCAGCAGTTACCTTACAGGGGACTATGGCTACACCTTC. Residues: CASSYLTGDYGYTF.

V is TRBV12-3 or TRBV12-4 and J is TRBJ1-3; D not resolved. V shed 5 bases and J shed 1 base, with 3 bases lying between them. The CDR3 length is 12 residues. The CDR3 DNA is TGTGCCAGCAGTGTATCTGGAAACACCATATATTTT. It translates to CASSVSGNTIYF.

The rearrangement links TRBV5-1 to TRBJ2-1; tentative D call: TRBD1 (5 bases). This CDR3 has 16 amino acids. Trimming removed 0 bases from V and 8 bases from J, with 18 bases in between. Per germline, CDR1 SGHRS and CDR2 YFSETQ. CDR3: CASSLEGRATVDEQFF. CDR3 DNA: TGCGCCAGCAGCTTGGAGGGCAGGGCTACGGTGGATGAGCAGTTCTTC.

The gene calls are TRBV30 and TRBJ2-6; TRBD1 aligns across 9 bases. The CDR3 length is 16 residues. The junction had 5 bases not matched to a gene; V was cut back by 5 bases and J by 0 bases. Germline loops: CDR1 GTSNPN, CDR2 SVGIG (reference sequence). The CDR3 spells CAWHGTGRSGANVLTF. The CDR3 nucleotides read TGTGCCTGGCACGGGACAGGGCGCTCTGGGGCCAACGTCCTGACTTTC.

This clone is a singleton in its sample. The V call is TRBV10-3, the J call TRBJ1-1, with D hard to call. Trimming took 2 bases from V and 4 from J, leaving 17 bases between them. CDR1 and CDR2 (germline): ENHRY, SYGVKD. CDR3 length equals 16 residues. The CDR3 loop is CAISERDPGVGTEAFF. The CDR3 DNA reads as TGTGCCATCAGTGAGCGGGATCCGGGAGTGGGCACTGAAGCTTTCTTT.

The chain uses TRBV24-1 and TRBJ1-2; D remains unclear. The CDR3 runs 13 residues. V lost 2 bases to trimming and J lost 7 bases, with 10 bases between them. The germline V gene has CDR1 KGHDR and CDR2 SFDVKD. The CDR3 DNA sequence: TGTGCCACCAGTGATTCCCACAGCCGTGGCTACACCTTC. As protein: CATSDSHSRGYTF.

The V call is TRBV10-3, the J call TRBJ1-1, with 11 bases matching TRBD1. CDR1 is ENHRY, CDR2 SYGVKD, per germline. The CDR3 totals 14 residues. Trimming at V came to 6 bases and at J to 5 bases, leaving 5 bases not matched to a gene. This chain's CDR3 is CAIRGTGGGTEAFF. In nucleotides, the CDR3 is TGTGCCATCAGAGGGACAGGGGGGGGTACTGAAGCTTTCTTT.

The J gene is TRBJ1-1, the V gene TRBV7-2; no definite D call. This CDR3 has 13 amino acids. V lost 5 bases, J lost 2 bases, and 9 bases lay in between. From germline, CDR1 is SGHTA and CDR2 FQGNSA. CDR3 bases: TGTGCCAGCAGCACCACCAGAAACACTGAAGCTTTCTTT. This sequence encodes CASSTTRNTEAFF.

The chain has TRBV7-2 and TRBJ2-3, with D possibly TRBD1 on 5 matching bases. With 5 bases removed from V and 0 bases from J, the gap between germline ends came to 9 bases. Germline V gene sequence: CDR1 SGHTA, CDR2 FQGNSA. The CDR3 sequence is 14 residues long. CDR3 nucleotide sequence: TGTGCCAGCAGCCGGACACCCAGCACAGATACGCAGTATTTT. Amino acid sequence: CASSRTPSTDTQYF.

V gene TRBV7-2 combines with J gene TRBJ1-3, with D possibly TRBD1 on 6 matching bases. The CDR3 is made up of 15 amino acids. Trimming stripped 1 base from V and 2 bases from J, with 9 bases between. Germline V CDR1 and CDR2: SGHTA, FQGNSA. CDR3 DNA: TGTGCCAGCAGCTTAGACAGGGTAGCTGGAAACACCATATATTTT. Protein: CASSLDRVAGNTIYF.

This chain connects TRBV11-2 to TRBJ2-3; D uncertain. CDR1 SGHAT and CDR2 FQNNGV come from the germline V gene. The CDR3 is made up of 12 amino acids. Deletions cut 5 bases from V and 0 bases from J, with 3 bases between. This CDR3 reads CASSPSTDTQYF. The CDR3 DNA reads TGTGCCAGCAGCCCAAGCACAGATACGCAGTATTTT.

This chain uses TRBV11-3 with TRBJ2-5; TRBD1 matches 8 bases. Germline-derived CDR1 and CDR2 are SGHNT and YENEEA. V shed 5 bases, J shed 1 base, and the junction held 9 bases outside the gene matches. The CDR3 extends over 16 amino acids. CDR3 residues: CASSQGTGGGQETQYF. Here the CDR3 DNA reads TGTGCCAGCAGCCAGGGGACAGGAGGGGGCCAAGAGACCCAGTACTTC.

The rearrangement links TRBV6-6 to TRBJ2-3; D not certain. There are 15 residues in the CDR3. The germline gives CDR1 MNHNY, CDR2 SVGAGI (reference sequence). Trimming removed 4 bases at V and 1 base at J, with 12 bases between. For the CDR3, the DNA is TGTGCCAGCAGTTCTCCGCACGAGGGCACAGATACGCAGTATTTT. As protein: CASSSPHEGTDTQYF.

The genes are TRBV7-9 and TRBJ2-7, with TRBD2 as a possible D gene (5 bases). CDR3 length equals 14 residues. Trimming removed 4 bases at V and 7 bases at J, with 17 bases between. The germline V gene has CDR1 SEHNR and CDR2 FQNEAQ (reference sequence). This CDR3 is CASSSERQTLEQYF. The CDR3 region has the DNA TGTGCCAGCAGCTCCGAGCGGCAGACCTTAGAGCAGTACTTC.